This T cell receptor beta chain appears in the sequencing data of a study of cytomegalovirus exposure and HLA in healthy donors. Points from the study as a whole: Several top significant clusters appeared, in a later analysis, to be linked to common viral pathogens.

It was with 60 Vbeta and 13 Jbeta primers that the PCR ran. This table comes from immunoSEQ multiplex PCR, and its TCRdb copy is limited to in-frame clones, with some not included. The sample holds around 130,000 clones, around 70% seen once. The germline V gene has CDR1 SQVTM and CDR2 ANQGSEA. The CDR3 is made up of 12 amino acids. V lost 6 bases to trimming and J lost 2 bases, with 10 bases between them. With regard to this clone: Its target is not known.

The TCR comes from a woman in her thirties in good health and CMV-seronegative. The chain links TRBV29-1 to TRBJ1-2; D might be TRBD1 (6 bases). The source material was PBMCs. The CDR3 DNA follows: TGCAGCGTGGGGGACACAAACTATGGCTACACCTTC. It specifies CSVGDTNYGYTF.